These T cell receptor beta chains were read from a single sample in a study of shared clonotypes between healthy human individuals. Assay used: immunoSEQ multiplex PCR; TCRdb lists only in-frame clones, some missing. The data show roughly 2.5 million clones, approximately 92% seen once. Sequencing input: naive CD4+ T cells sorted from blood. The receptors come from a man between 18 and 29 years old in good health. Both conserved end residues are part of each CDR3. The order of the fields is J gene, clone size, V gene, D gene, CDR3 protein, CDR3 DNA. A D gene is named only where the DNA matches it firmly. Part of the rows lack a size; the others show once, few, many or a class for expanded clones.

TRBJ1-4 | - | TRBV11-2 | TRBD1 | CASSRQGAGEKLFF | TGTGCCAGCAGCCGACAGGGGGCAGGGGAAAAACTGTTTTTT
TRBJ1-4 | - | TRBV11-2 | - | CASSLSGEKLFF | TGTGCCAGCAGCTTATCCGGTGAAAAACTGTTTTTT
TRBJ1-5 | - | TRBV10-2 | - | CASSDPGRQPQHF | TGCGCCAGCAGTGACCCAGGACGGCAGCCCCAGCATTTT
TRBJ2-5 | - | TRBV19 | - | CASSIELQGLRTQYF | TGTGCCAGTAGTATAGAGTTGCAGGGGCTTCGGACCCAGTACTTC
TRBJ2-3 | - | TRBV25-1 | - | CASSNRAPTDTQYF | TGTGCCAGCAGCAACAGGGCTCCCACAGATACGCAGTATTTT
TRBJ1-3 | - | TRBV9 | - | CASSVAEGRSGNTIYF | TGTGCCAGCAGCGTAGCTGAAGGGCGCTCTGGAAACACCATATATTTT
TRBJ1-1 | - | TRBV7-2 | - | CASSLIANTEAFF | TGTGCCAGCAGCTTAATCGCGAACACTGAAGCTTTCTTT
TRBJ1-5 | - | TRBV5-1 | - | CASSLGRGSNQPQHF | TGCGCCAGCAGCCTCGGTAGGGGAAGCAATCAGCCCCAGCATTTT
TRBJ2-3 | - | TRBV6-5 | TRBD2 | CASSWTSGGTTDTQYF | TGTGCCAGCAGTTGGACTAGCGGGGGGACCACAGATACGCAGTATTTT
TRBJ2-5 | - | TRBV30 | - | CACIYRQGLRGTQYF | TGTGCCTGTATCTACCGACAGGGACTTAGGGGGACCCAGTACTTC
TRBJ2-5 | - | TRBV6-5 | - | CASSYSPGFSAQYF | TGTGCCAGCAGTTACTCCCCGGGTTTCTCAGCCCAGTACTTC
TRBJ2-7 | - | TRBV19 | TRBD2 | CASSIAAGGGNEQYF | TGTGCCAGTAGTATAGCAGCGGGAGGGGGGAACGAGCAGTACTTC
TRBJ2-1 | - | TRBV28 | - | CASSLWARGWNEQFF | TGTGCCAGCAGTTTATGGGCAAGGGGCTGGAATGAGCAGTTCTTC
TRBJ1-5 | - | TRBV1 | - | CTSSQEVSSVMAVNQPQHF | TGCACCAGCAGCCAAGAAGTTAGTAGCGTCATGGCAGTCAATCAGCCCCAGCATTTT
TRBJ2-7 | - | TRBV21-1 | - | CASSSHRDSKTYEQYF | TGTGCCAGCAGCTCCCACCGGGACAGCAAAACCTACGAGCAGTACTTC
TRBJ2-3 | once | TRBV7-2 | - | CASSLAGWATDTQYF | TGTGCCAGCAGCTTAGCGGGTTGGGCAACAGATACGCAGTATTTT
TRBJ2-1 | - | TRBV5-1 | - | CASSSPSGKTDYNEQFF | TGCGCCAGCAGCTCCCCCTCCGGGAAAACCGACTACAATGAGCAGTTCTTC
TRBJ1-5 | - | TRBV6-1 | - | CASRDGNQPQHF | TGTGCCAGCAGGGACGGGAATCAGCCCCAGCATTTT
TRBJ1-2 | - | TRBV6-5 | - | CASSPGIPGIYGYTF | TGTGCCAGCAGTCCTGGAATTCCAGGGATCTATGGCTACACCTTC
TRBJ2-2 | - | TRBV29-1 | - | CSVLKGGSGTGELFF | TGCAGCGTACTGAAGGGGGGAAGTGGCACCGGGGAGCTGTTTTTT
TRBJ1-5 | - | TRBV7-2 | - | CASSLAPDNQPQHF | TGTGCCAGCAGCTTAGCGCCAGATAATCAGCCCCAGCATTTT
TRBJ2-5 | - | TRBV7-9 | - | CASSANLNQETQYF | TGTGCCAGCAGCGCGAATCTCAACCAAGAGACCCAGTACTTC
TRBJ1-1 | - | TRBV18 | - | CASSPGLDTEAFF | TGTGCCAGCTCACCCGGACTGGACACTGAAGCTTTCTTT
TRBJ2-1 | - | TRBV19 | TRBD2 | CASSMSGIWKGEQFF | TGTGCCAGTAGTATGAGCGGGATTTGGAAGGGTGAGCAGTTCTTC
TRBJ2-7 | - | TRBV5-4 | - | CASSLGFVEQYF | TGTGCCAGCAGCCTCGGCTTCGTGGAGCAGTACTTC
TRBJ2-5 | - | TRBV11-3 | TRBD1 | CASSLGSGTAQETQYF | TGTGCCAGCAGCTTAGGATCCGGGACAGCCCAAGAGACCCAGTACTTC
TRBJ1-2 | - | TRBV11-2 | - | CASSPETALDGYTF | TGTGCCAGCAGCCCAGAGACAGCTTTGGATGGCTACACCTTC
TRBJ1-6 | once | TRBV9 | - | CASSVDWSGSPLHF | TGTGCCAGCAGCGTAGATTGGAGTGGCTCACCCCTCCACTTT